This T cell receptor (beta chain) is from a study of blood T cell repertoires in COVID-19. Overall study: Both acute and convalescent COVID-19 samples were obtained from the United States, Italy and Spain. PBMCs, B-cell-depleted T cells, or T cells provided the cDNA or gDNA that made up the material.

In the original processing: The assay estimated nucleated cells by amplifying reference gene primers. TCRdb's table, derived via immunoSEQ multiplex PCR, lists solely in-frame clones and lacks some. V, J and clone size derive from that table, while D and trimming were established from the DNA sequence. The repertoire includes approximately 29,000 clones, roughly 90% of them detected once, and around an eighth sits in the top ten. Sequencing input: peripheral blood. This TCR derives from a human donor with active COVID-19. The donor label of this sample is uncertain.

CDR3 amino acids: CASGVSLGLTGRNTEAFF. The CDR3 nucleotides read TGTGCTAGTGGTGTTTCCCTCGGGCTGACAGGGCGAAACACTGAAGCTTTCTTT. The chain has TRBV12-5 and TRBJ1-1; 7 positions match TRBD1. CDR1 LGHNT and CDR2 FRNRAP come from the germline V gene. CDR3 size: 18 residues. J lost 2 bases, V lost 5 bases, and 17 bases had no gene match.